The 25 T cell receptor beta chains reported below all come from one sample, sequenced in a study of blood T cell repertoires in COVID-19. Profiled with immunoSEQ multiplex PCR; TCRdb holds only in-frame clones, not every one. The data contain approximately 400,000 clones, roughly 90% of them singletons. Material for sequencing was PBMCs or T cells enriched from blood (not recorded which). The receptors shown here come from a woman in her forties who had been exposed to COVID-19.

The gene calls are TRBV7-8 and TRBJ2-7; 7 nucleotides align to TRBD2. J was trimmed by 4 bases and V by 3 bases; bases with no gene match: 6. From germline, CDR1 is SGHVS and CDR2 FQNEAQ. The CDR3 consists of 14 residues. The CDR3 DNA sequence: TGTGCCAGCAGCTTCGGGGGGAAGGGGTACGAGCAGTACTTC. Protein product: CASSFGGKGYEQYF.

The chain uses TRBV24-1 and TRBJ2-2; D uncertain. Trimming shortened V by 6 bases and J by 1 base, and 8 bases separated the two germline ends. This CDR3 region has 14 residues. Germline loops: CDR1 KGHDR, CDR2 SFDVKD. The CDR3 protein is CATSRAQNTGELFF. The CDR3 DNA is TGTGCCACCAGTCGAGCCCAGAACACCGGGGAGCTGTTTTTT.

V gene TRBV6-5 combines with J gene TRBJ1-2; the D is unclear. Trimming left V 8 bases short and J 0 bases short, with 13 bases between. Germline lookup yields CDR1 MNHEY and CDR2 SVGAGI. The CDR3 extends over 14 amino acids. This CDR3 is CASRRGAPNYGYTF. The CDR3, as DNA: TGTGCCAGCCGGCGGGGTGCCCCTAACTATGGCTACACCTTC.

J is TRBJ1-1 and V is TRBV7-3; no clear D gene. This CDR3 has 13 amino acids. Germline CDR1 is SGHTA and CDR2 is FQGTGA. The V end lost 1 base, the J end lost 1 base, and 4 bases lay between the germline ends. DNA for the CDR3: TGTGCCAGCAGCTTAAATAAGAACACTGAAGCTTTCTTT. It translates to CASSLNKNTEAFF.

The J gene is TRBJ1-1, the V gene TRBV19, with a possible D match to TRBD1 (6 bases). V was clipped by 5 bases and J by 3 bases, with 16 bases between them. CDR3 length: 15 residues. In germline, CDR1 is LNHDA, CDR2 SQIVND (reference sequence). CDR3 residues: CASSRGGARDTEAFF. The CDR3 bases are TGTGCCAGTAGTCGGGGGGGGGCCCGGGACACTGAAGCTTTCTTT. The variable domain in full, with the rest retrieved from reference TRBV19 and TRBJ1-1, is DGGITQSPKYLFRKEGQNVTLSCEQNLNHDAMYWYRQDPGQGLRLIYYSQIVNDFQKGDIAEGYSVSREKKESFPLTVTSAQKNPTAFYLCASSRGGARDTEAFFGQGTRLTVV.

The chain has TRBV28 and TRBJ2-7; D remains ambiguous. V was pared by 2 bases and J by 7 bases, with 24 bases between. Germline CDR1 and CDR2: MDHEN and SYDVKM. This CDR3 has 17 residues. The CDR3 here is CASSLTYRLALSPEQYF. The DNA of the CDR3 is TGTGCCAGCAGTTTAACCTATCGCTTAGCCTTGTCTCCGGAGCAGTACTTC.

This clone was counted once. The chain uses TRBV2 and TRBJ1-5; weak D call: TRBD1 (5 bases). Germline V lookup: CDR1 SNHLY, CDR2 FYNNEI. This CDR3 comprises 15 residues. V lost 6 bases and J 3 bases, leaving 15 bases between the germline ends. The CDR3 region is CASRRGMEHNQPQHF. The DNA of the CDR3 is TGTGCCAGCAGAAGGGGAATGGAACACAATCAGCCCCAGCATTTT.

This chain links TRBV6-1 with TRBJ1-5, with a possible D match to TRBD1 (5 bases). Trimming removed 4 bases at V and 2 bases at J, with 15 bases between. This CDR3 contains 16 residues. Germline CDR1 and CDR2: MNHNS and SASEGT. This CDR3 reads CASSVRRVTGNQPQHF. For the CDR3, the DNA is TGTGCCAGCAGTGTGCGCAGGGTGACGGGCAATCAGCCCCAGCATTTT.

This clone was observed once. In DNA, the CDR3 is TGCGCCAGCAGCGGCGGAGGGCTGTCGAACACTGAAGCTTTCTTT. Residues: CASSGGGLSNTEAFF. The chain is built from TRBV5-1 and TRBJ1-1; no reliable D call. Trimming took off 4 bases at V and 1 base at J, with 14 bases between the two ends. This CDR3 region has 15 residues. Looked up from germline, CDR1 is SGHRS and CDR2 is YFSETQ.

The chain links TRBV12-3 or TRBV12-4 to TRBJ1-1, with D unresolved. This CDR3 is built from 13 residues. Trimming pared 8 bases from V and 2 bases from J, leaving 12 bases between. In DNA form, the CDR3 reads TGTGCCAGCCGGAGGGTCTCTAACACTGAAGCTTTCTTT. Its protein is CASRRVSNTEAFF.

This rearrangement joins TRBV18 to TRBJ1-4; 7 bases fit TRBD1. The CDR3 loop spans 16 amino acids. After removal of 5 bases from V and 5 bases from J, the junction contained 11 bases not matched to a gene. Germline values: CDR1 KGHSH, CDR2 LQKENI. The CDR3 protein is CASSSRRQGSNEKLFF. The CDR3 nucleotides are TGTGCCAGCTCATCTCGTCGACAGGGCTCAAATGAAAAACTGTTTTTT. The full variable domain, rest sourced from reference TRBV18 and TRBJ1-4, is NAGVMQNPRHLVRRRGQEARLRCSPMKGHSHVYWYRQLPEEGLKFMVYLQKENIIDESGMPKERFSAEFPKEGPSILRIQQVVRGDSAAYFCASSSRRQGSNEKLFFGSGTQLSVL.

This sequence joins TRBV12-3 or TRBV12-4 and TRBJ1-1; D perhaps matches TRBD1 (6 bases). Trimming took 8 bases from V and 7 from J, leaving 14 bases between them. This CDR3 has 12 residues. In DNA, the CDR3 is TGTGCCAGCGGGCGGACAGACTTTGAAGCTTTCTTT. This codes for CASGRTDFEAFF.

This clone was seen just once. The V call is TRBV5-1, the J call TRBJ2-2; 9 nucleotides align to TRBD1. CDR1 SGHRS and CDR2 YFSETQ come from the germline V gene. V trimming: 4 bases; J trimming: 4 bases; junction bases outside the gene matches: 8. The CDR3 has 16 amino acids. CDR3 coding DNA: TGCGCCAGCAGCCTTAGGACAGGGGTCTCCACCGGGGAGCTGTTTTTT. Translation: CASSLRTGVSTGELFF.

Written as DNA, the CDR3 is TGCGCCAGCAGCTGGGGAGGGGGTTCCTACGAGCAGTACTTC. As protein: CASSWGGGSYEQYF. This chain joins TRBV5-1 and TRBJ2-7; the D gene is possibly TRBD2 (7 bases). The CDR3 extends over 14 amino acids. Per the germline V gene, CDR1 is SGHRS and CDR2 is YFSETQ. Trimming took 3 bases from V and 1 from J, leaving 11 bases between them. Supplemented by reference TRBV5-1 and TRBJ2-7, the full variable domain reads KAGVTQTPRYLIKTRGQQVTLSCSPISGHRSVSWYQQTPGQGLQFLFEYFSETQRNKGNFPGRFSGRQFSNSRSEMNVSTLELGDSALYLCASSWGGGSYEQYFGPGTRLTVT.

V and J are TRBV30 and TRBJ1-2; no reliable D call. The CDR3 spans 15 residues. V dropped 3 bases and J dropped 5 bases, with 19 bases sitting between them. Germline V lookup: CDR1 GTSNPN, CDR2 SVGIG (reference sequence). The CDR3 DNA sequence: TGTGCCTGGAGCCCCAAGAGACAAATCGATTATGGCTACACCTTC. This gives the protein CAWSPKRQIDYGYTF.

The rearrangement joins TRBV3-1 (or the pseudogene TRBV3-2) to TRBJ2-3; a weak D match, TRBD1 (5 bases). The CDR3 has 14 residues. With 4 bases removed from V and 2 bases from J, the gap between germline ends came to 10 bases. Germline V gene sequence: CDR1 LGHDT, CDR2 YNNKEL (reference sequence). For the CDR3, the DNA is TGTGCCAGCAGCCCAAGGGGCATCACAGATACGCAGTATTTT. Its protein product is CASSPRGITDTQYF.

This clone is a singleton in its sample. This sample also contains other DNA sequences that code for the same CDR3. The V and J genes are TRBV20-1 and TRBJ2-3, with a possible D match to TRBD2 (6 bases). Germline-derived CDR1 and CDR2 are DFQATT and SNEGSKA (reference sequence). The ends were cut back, 3 bases at V and 1 base at J, with 11 bases in the middle. The CDR3 extends over 14 amino acids. The CDR3 loop reads CSASTGGGTDTQYF. In nucleotides, the CDR3 is TGCAGTGCTAGTACCGGCGGGGGCACAGATACGCAGTATTTT.

This clone has just a few counts. The chain links TRBV5-1 to TRBJ1-1; D unresolved. CDR1 is SGHRS and CDR2 is YFSETQ in the germline V gene. The V end lost 4 bases, the J end lost 6 bases, and 16 bases lay between the germline ends. The CDR3 spans 14 residues. CDR3 sequence (DNA): TGCGCCAGCAGCCCCGATCTTACGGCGGCTGAAGCTTTCTTT. Encoded protein: CASSPDLTAAEAFF.

The rearrangement uses TRBV5-1 and TRBJ1-2, with D possibly matching TRBD1 (5 bases). V was cut by 4 bases and J by 6 bases, with 10 bases left in between. Germline CDR1 and CDR2: SGHRS and YFSETQ. The CDR3 runs to 12 residues. CDR3 sequence reads: CASSLTTDGYTF. CDR3 nucleotide sequence: TGCGCCAGCAGCCTGACGACAGATGGCTACACCTTC.

The rearrangement joins TRBV3-1 (or the pseudogene TRBV3-2) to TRBJ1-2, with 8 bases fitting TRBD1. The germline gives CDR1 LGHDT, CDR2 YNNKEL (reference sequence). The junction had 5 bases not matched to a gene; V was cut back by 0 bases and J by 5 bases. The CDR3 totals 15 residues. The CDR3 region is CASSQDTGGWYGYTF. DNA for the CDR3: TGTGCCAGCAGCCAAGACACAGGGGGATGGTATGGCTACACCTTC.

V is TRBV27 and J is TRBJ1-1, with D maybe TRBD1 (6 bases). The CDR3 totals 15 residues. Germline loops: CDR1 MNHEY, CDR2 SMNVEV (reference sequence). Trimming took 4 bases from V and 4 from J, leaving 16 bases between them. CDR3 DNA: TGTGCCAGCAGTTCCAACAGGGACGTAAGCACTGAAGCTTTCTTT. Protein sequence: CASSSNRDVSTEAFF.

V gene TRBV19 combines with J gene TRBJ1-4; TRBD1 matches 10 bases. The CDR3 totals 18 residues. V lost 3 bases, J lost 7 bases, and 14 bases stayed unmatched. In germline, CDR1 is LNHDA, CDR2 SQIVND (reference sequence). CDR3 sequence reads: CASSIPKRSDRGLEKLFF. The CDR3 DNA reads as TGTGCCAGTAGTATCCCCAAAAGATCCGACAGGGGGCTTGAAAAACTGTTTTTT.

The V and J genes are TRBV3-1 (or the pseudogene TRBV3-2) and TRBJ2-1; tentatively, D is TRBD2 (5 bases). The length of the CDR3 is 16 residues. Germline V gene lookup returns CDR1 LGHDT and CDR2 YNNKEL (reference sequence). The V end lost 0 bases, the J end lost 5 bases, and 14 bases lay between the germline ends. The DNA of the CDR3 is TGTGCCAGCAGCCAAGATTACGGAAAGAGGGACAATGAGCAGTTCTTC. Protein sequence: CASSQDYGKRDNEQFF.

The chain recombines TRBV2 with TRBJ1-2, with 7 bases identical to TRBD1. CDR3 size: 14 residues. The junction had 5 bases not matched to a gene; V was cut back by 7 bases and J by 0 bases. CDR1 is SNHLY and CDR2 is FYNNEI in the germline V gene. The CDR3 sequence is CASTLGQTNYGYTF. The CDR3 DNA sequence: TGTGCCAGCACCCTGGGACAGACTAACTATGGCTACACCTTC.

The V call is TRBV7-9, the J call TRBJ2-2, with TRBD2 identical over 8 bases. Germline trimming cut 2 bases from V and 6 bases from J; bases unmatched to any gene: 11. The CDR3 consists of 17 residues. Germline V CDR1 and CDR2: SEHNR, FQNEAQ (reference sequence). DNA of the CDR3: TGTGCCAGCAGCTTAATACGGGGGGGTTTGTCCCCCGGGGAGCTGTTTTTT. Its translation is CASSLIRGGLSPGELFF.